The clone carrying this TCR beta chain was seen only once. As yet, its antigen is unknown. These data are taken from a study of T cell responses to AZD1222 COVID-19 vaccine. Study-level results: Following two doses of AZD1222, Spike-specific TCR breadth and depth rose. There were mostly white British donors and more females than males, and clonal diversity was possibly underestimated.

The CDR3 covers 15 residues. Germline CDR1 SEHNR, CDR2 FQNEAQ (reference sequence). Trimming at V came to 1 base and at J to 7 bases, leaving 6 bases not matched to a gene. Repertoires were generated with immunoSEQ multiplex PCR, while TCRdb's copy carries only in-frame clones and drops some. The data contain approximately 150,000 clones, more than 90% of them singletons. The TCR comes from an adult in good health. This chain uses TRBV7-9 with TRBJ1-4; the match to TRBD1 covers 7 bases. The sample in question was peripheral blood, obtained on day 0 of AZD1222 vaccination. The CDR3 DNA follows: TGTGCCAGCAGCTTAGGGAGGGGGCTCGGTGAAAAACTGTTTTTT. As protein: CASSLGRGLGEKLFF.